These 11 T cell receptor beta chains were all obtained from the same sample, sequenced in a study of blood T cell repertoires in COVID-19. Method: immunoSEQ multiplex PCR; TCRdb's copy keeps in-frame clones and lacks some. The data contain around 110,000 clones, roughly 88% of them singletons. The sample comprised peripheral blood. The source is a man between 45 and 60 years old with active or convalescent COVID-19.

This clone is medium-sized. The sample has other DNA sequences that encode this CDR3 too. V and J are TRBV7-9 and TRBJ2-1; D is ambiguous. CDR1 is SEHNR, CDR2 FQNEAQ, per germline (reference sequence). Between the trimmed V and J ends, which lost 1 base and 8 bases, there was a span of 6 bases. The CDR3 loop spans 12 amino acids. CDR3 sequence (DNA): TGTGCCAGCAGCTTAGTTCGGGATGAGCAGTTCTTC. This translates into CASSLVRDEQFF. The entire variable domain, with the rest obtained from reference TRBV7-9 and TRBJ2-1, is as follows: DTGVSQNPRHKITKRGQNVTFRCDPISEHNRLYWYRQTLGQGPEFLTYFQNEAQLEKSRLLSDRFSAERPKGSFSTLEIQRTEQGDSAMYLCASSLVRDEQFFGPGTRLTVL.

The chain has TRBV28 and TRBJ1-2, with 8 bases that match TRBD1. Germline trimming cut 5 bases from V and 4 bases from J; bases unmatched to any gene: 9. This CDR3 has 15 amino acids. Germline V gene lookup returns CDR1 MDHEN and CDR2 SYDVKM. The DNA for the CDR3 is TGTGCCAGCAGTCCGGACAGGGAGATCCCCTATGGCTACACCTTC. Translated: CASSPDREIPYGYTF.

The chain links TRBV9 to TRBJ2-5, with D tentatively TRBD2 (6 bases). The CDR3 covers 15 residues. The ends were cut back, 4 bases at V and 5 bases at J, with 18 bases in the middle. Germline V gene lookup returns CDR1 SGDLS and CDR2 YYNGEE. The DNA for the CDR3 is TGTGCCAGCAGCCGCACCGGGACTCTCCGTGAGACCCAGTACTTC. It specifies CASSRTGTLRETQYF.

This clone was detected only a few times. This sequence joins TRBV3-1 (or the pseudogene TRBV3-2) and TRBJ2-5, with D perhaps matching TRBD1 (6 bases). Trimming cost V 0 bases and J 1 base, with 9 bases left between them. Germline V gene data show CDR1 as LGHDT and CDR2 as YNNKEL (reference sequence). The CDR3 totals 15 residues. The CDR3 reads CASSQDAGAQETQYF. The DNA of the CDR3 is TGTGCCAGCAGCCAAGATGCAGGGGCCCAAGAGACCCAGTACTTC.

This chain links TRBV11-2 with TRBJ1-2; possible D gene TRBD1, 6 bases. V was clipped by 5 bases and J by 3 bases, with 16 bases between them. Germline values: CDR1 SGHAT, CDR2 FQNNGV. The CDR3 is 15 amino acids. In DNA, the CDR3 is TGTGCCAGCAGCCCCTTAGGAGCAGGGGACTATGGCTACACCTTC. It yields the protein CASSPLGAGDYGYTF.

The J gene is TRBJ2-7, the V gene TRBV28; 7 nucleotides align to TRBD1. The CDR3 extends over 13 amino acids. V gave up 6 bases and J gave up 1 base; unmatched junction bases: 3. The germline V gene encodes CDR1 MDHEN and CDR2 SYDVKM. The CDR3 reads CASRRDRSYEQYF. DNA of the CDR3: TGTGCCAGCAGGAGGGACAGATCCTACGAGCAGTACTTC. The full variable domain, completed using reference TRBV28 and TRBJ2-7, is DVKVTQSSRYLVKRTGEKVFLECVQDMDHENMFWYRQDPGLGLRLIYFSYDVKMKEKGDIPEGYSVSREKKERFSLILESASTNQTSMYLCASRRDRSYEQYFGPGTRLTVT.

This chain connects TRBV15 to TRBJ2-1; perhaps TRBD1 as D (5 bases). Trimming pared 3 bases from V and 4 bases from J, leaving 7 bases between. The CDR3 spans 13 residues. CDR1 and CDR2 (germline): LNHNV, YYDKDF (reference sequence). The CDR3 protein is CATSRDTYNEQFF. The CDR3 region has the DNA TGTGCCACCAGCAGGGACACTTACAATGAGCAGTTCTTC.

This clone appeared a few times. DNA of the CDR3: TGTGCCAGCAGCTTAGATCGGTCGAGGACTGAAGCTTTCTTT. Its protein is CASSLDRSRTEAFF. The V call is TRBV7-2, the J call TRBJ1-1; D is uncertain. The V and J ends lost 1 base and 5 bases respectively, with 11 bases between them. This CDR3 spans 14 amino acids. From germline, CDR1 is SGHTA and CDR2 FQGNSA.

Here the CDR3 reads CASSYSTQASYEQYF. CDR3 DNA sequence: TGTGCCAGCAGTTACTCGACCCAGGCCTCCTACGAGCAGTACTTC. J is TRBJ2-7 and V is TRBV6-5; D unresolved. Germline V gives CDR1 MNHEY, CDR2 SVGAGI. Trimming left V 0 bases short and J 0 bases short, with 9 bases between. The CDR3 contains 15 residues.

This chain joins TRBV30 and TRBJ1-5; 9 bases align to TRBD1. Germline V gene data show CDR1 as GTSNPN and CDR2 as SVGIG (reference sequence). The ends lost 2 bases at V and 7 bases at J; junction bases unmatched: 9. CDR3 size: 15 residues. CDR3 region: CAWSRRDRDGQPQHF. In nucleotides, the CDR3 is TGTGCCTGGAGTAGGCGGGACAGGGACGGGCAGCCCCAGCATTTT.

The rearrangement uses TRBV7-6 and TRBJ2-7; TRBD2 aligns across 8 bases. The V gene's germline CDR1 is SGHVS and CDR2 FNYEAQ. The J segment lost 4 bases and the V segment lost 4 bases, leaving 12 bases of the junction unmatched. The CDR3 consists of 16 residues. The CDR3 loop is CASSSGTRAGVYEQYF. The CDR3 coding sequence is TGTGCCAGCAGCTCTGGGACTAGAGCGGGAGTATACGAGCAGTACTTC.